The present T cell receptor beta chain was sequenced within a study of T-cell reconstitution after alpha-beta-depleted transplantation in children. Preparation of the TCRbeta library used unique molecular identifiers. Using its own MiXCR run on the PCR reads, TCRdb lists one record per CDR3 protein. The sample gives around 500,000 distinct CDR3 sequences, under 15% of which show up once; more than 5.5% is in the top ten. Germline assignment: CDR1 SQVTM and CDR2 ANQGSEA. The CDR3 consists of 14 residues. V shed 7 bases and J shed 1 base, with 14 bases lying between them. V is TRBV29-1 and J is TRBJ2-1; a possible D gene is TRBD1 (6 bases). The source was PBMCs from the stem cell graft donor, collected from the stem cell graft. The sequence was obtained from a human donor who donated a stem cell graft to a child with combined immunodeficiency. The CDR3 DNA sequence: TGCAGCGGGGCCCTCGGGACATCCTACAATGAGCAGTTCTTC. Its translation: CSGALGTSYNEQFF.